The T cell receptor (beta chain) under discussion was sequenced for a study of cytomegalovirus exposure and HLA in healthy donors. Study-level findings and limits: The authors considered a cluster of highly shared sequence variants likely to be a sequencing artifact. Reports indicate that TCR beta sequences accurately predicted the HLA-A and HLA-B alleles of most subjects. The investigators catalogued 180 or so TCR beta chains as cytomegalovirus-associated.

Notes on this clone: Antigen: not known.

Amplification used 60 Vbeta primers and 13 Jbeta primers. Profiling relied on immunoSEQ multiplex PCR, and the TCRdb table lists in-frame clones only, not all of them. The table shows 74,000 or so clones, with 70% to 85% occurring only once. This CDR3 has 13 amino acids. The V gene lost 3 bases and the J gene lost 5 bases, with 9 bases spanning the gap. Per the germline V gene, CDR1 is SGHRS and CDR2 is YFSETQ. Sequencing used PBMCs. V and J are TRBV5-1 and TRBJ1-5; D is undetermined. The origin of this receptor is a man aged 45 to 65 in good health and CMV-seropositive. CDR3 in DNA: TGCGCCAGCAGCTACGACTGGGATCAGCCCCAGCATTTT. Translated, it gives CASSYDWDQPQHF.